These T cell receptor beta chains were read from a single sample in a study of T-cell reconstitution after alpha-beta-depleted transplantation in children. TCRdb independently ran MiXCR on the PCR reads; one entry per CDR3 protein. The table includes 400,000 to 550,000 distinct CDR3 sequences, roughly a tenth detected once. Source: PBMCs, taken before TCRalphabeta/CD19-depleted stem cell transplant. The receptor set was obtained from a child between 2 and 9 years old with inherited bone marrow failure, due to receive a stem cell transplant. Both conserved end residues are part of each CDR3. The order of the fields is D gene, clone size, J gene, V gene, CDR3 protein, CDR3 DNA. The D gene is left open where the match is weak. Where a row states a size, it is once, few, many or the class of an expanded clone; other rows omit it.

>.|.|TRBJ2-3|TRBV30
CAWSVVGTDTQYF
TGTGCCTGGAGTGTAGTTGGCACAGATACGCAGTATTTT
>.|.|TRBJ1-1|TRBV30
CAWSDRTRGSTEAFF
TGTGCCTGGAGTGACCGGACCCGCGGGTCCACTGAAGCTTTCTTT
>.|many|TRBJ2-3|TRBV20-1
CSASYPVDSLRTDTQYF
TGCAGTGCTAGCTATCCCGTCGACTCTCTCAGAACGGATACGCAGTATTTT
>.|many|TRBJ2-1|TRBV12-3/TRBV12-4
CASSRGVSYNEQFF
TGTGCCAGCAGCAGAGGGGTCTCCTACAATGAGCAGTTCTTC
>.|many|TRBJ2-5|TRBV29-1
CSVEGGLAETQYF
TGCAGCGTTGAAGGGGGGCTAGCGGAGACCCAGTACTTC
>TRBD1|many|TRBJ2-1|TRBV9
CASSVDATGYNEQFF
TGTGCCAGCAGCGTAGACGCGACAGGGTACAATGAGCAGTTCTTC
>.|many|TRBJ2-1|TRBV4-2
CASSLRTDTYNEQFF
TGTGCCAGCAGCCTCCGGACTGATACCTACAATGAGCAGTTCTTC
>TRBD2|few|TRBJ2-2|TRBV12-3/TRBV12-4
CASSPYERETNTGELFF
TGTGCCAGCAGTCCCTATGAGCGGGAGACCAACACCGGGGAGCTGTTTTTT
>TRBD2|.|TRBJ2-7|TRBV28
CASSLQLAGASEQYF
TGTGCCAGCAGTTTACAGCTAGCGGGAGCTAGCGAGCAGTACTTT
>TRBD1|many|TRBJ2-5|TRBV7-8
CASGGLTGGEGETQYF
TGTGCCAGCGGGGGGTTGACAGGGGGCGAGGGAGAGACCCAGTACTTC
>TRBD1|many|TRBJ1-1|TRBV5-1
CASSPGQGGTEAFF
TGCGCCAGCAGCCCGGGACAGGGGGGGACTGAAGCTTTCTTT
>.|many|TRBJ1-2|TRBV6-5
CASSYRQGQGYTF
TGTGCCAGCAGTTACCGGCAGGGGCAGGGCTACACCTTC
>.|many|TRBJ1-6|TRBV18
CASSPDLQTSLHF
TGTGCCAGCTCACCGGACCTGCAGACGTCCCTCCACTTT
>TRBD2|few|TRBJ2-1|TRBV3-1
CASSRRLAGGYNEQFF
TGTGCCAGCAGCCGGCGACTAGCGGGAGGGTACAATGAGCAGTTCTTC
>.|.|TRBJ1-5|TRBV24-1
CATSGRNQPQHF
TGTGCCACCAGTGGCCGGAATCAGCCCCAGCATTTT
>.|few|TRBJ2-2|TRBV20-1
CSARWRDSTGELFF
TGCAGTGCTAGATGGCGGGACAGCACCGGGGAGCTGTTTTTT
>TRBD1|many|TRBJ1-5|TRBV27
CASSSARQGAAQPQHF
TGTGCCAGCAGTTCAGCTAGACAGGGGGCTGCTCAGCCCCAGCATTTT
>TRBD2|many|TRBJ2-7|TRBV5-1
CASSFGLGYEQYF
TGCGCCAGCAGCTTCGGACTAGGCTACGAGCAGTACTTC
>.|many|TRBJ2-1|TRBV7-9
CASSQTGEQFF
TGTGCCAGCAGTCAAACAGGAGAGCAGTTCTTC
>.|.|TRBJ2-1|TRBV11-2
CASSLGTKINYNEQFF
TGTGCCAGCAGCTTGGGTACCAAGATAAACTACAATGAGCAGTTCTTC
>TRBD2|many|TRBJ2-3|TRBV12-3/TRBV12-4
CASSTGLAGRADTQYF
TGTGCCAGCAGTACCGGACTAGCGGGACGAGCAGATACGCAGTATTTT
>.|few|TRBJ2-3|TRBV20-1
CSAGDPRSASTDTQYF
TGCAGTGCTGGCGATCCTCGAAGCGCTAGCACAGATACGCAGTATTTT
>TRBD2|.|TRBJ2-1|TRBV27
CASSLSAGDPNEQFF
TGTGCCAGCAGTTTATCTGCGGGAGACCCTAATGAGCAGTTCTTC
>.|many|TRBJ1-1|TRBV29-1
CSVEDPKGVEAFF
TGCAGCGTTGAAGATCCCAAGGGCGTTGAAGCTTTCTTT
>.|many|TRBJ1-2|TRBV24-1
CATSERDYGGYTF
TGTGCCACCAGTGAAAGGGACTATGGCGGCTACACCTTC
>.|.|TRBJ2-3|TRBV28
CASSLLLVGGTDTQYF
TGTGCCAGCAGTTTACTCTTAGTAGGGGGCACAGATACGCAGTATTTT
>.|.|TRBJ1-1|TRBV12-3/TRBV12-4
CASTNYRLNTEAFF
TGTGCCAGCACCAACTACCGATTAAACACTGAAGCTTTCTTT
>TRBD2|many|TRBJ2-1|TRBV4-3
CASSQDWAGGNGEQFF
TGCGCCAGCAGCCAAGATTGGGCGGGAGGAAACGGTGAGCAGTTCTTC
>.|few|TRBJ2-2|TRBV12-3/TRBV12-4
CASSLWETGELFF
TGTGCCAGCAGTTTATGGGAAACCGGGGAGCTGTTTTTT